This record concerns one TCR beta chain sequence. The antigen remains undetermined. Looked up from germline, CDR1 is SGHAT and CDR2 is FQNNGV. The CDR3 is 19 amino acids. V lost 3 bases, J lost 0 bases, and 16 bases stayed unmatched. This specimen comes from a study of lymphopenia after photon versus proton radiotherapy. Whole-study findings and limits: After the lymphocyte nadir, photon-treated repertoires showed oligoclonal expansion, especially of CD8+ Temra cells. Photon-treated patients lost naive T cells and TCR diversity; proton-treated stayed stable. Larger post-nadir TCR diversity loss correlated inversely with survival in deceased patients. Only patients who died were analyzed for survival; proton advantage is unproven.

The method was immunoSEQ multiplex PCR; TCRdb's version includes in-frame clones alone and lacks a portion of them. The sample has around 30,000 clones, roughly nine tenths seen once. The receptor comes from a woman aged 70 to 79 with pancreatic cancer. Some clones in this sample may be carry-over from other donors' samples. Specimen: peripheral blood, collected from a patient treated with proton-based radiotherapy. J is TRBJ2-7 and V is TRBV11-2; 8 bases map to TRBD1. The CDR3 sequence: CASSFRTASTGDSSYEQYF. DNA of the CDR3: TGTGCCAGCAGCTTTCGTACCGCCTCGACAGGGGACAGCTCCTACGAGCAGTACTTC.